The rows below give T cell receptor beta chains drawn from one sample of a study of T cells in Graves' hyperthyroidism and ophthalmopathy. TCRdb itself ran the multiplex PCR reads through MiXCR, one entry per CDR3 protein. The sample records approximately 630,000 distinct CDR3 sequences, about a sixth being singletons. Material: blood. These receptors came from a woman aged 25 to 39 with Graves' hyperthyroidism. The CDR3 runs from the conserved cysteine through the conserved F or W. D genes are given only for firm matches. Clone size appears in some rows only: once, few, many, or a class for an expanded clone.

cdr3_aa,cdr3_nt,j_call,d_call,clone_size,v_call
CASSERAGGPEKLFF,TGTGCCAGCAGTGAACGGGCAGGGGGCCCTGAAAAACTGTTTTTT,TRBJ1-4,TRBD1,many,TRBV2
CACSLPGGTQYF,TGTGCCTGCAGCTTACCGGGCGGAACCCAGTACTTC,TRBJ2-5,-,-,TRBV7-3
CASSEGRAADTQYF,TGTGCCAGCTCCGAGGGTCGTGCGGCAGATACGCAGTATTTT,TRBJ2-3,-,many,TRBV18
CASSQVIGTGNYEQYF,TGCGCCAGCAGCCAAGTTATCGGGACAGGGAACTACGAGCAGTACTTC,TRBJ2-7,TRBD1,-,TRBV7-2
CTSSASGQALQETQYF,TGTACCAGCAGCGCATCGGGACAGGCGCTCCAAGAGACCCAGTACTTC,TRBJ2-5,TRBD1,few,TRBV9
CASSFTRDPDTQYF,TGTGCCAGCAGCTTCACCCGGGACCCAGATACGCAGTATTTT,TRBJ2-3,-,many,TRBV11-2
CATSREGRNTEAFF,TGTGCCACCAGCAGAGAGGGACGGAACACTGAAGCTTTCTTT,TRBJ1-1,-,few,TRBV15
CATRAGGVNEQFF,TGTGCCACCAGGGCAGGGGGGGTCAATGAGCAGTTCTTC,TRBJ2-1,-,-,TRBV24-1
CASSLGTRYYEQYF,TGCGCCAGCAGCTTAGGGACAAGGTACTACGAGCAGTACTTC,TRBJ2-7,-,-,TRBV5-1
CASSPDLGPTAKNIQYF,TGTGCCAGCAGCCCCGACCTAGGGCCCACAGCCAAAAACATTCAGTACTTC,TRBJ2-4,-,-,TRBV3-1
CASSLEGAYNQPQHF,TGCGCCAGCAGCTTGGAAGGGGCTTACAATCAGCCCCAGCATTTT,TRBJ1-5,-,few,TRBV5-1
CASSLQLVLETQYF,TGTGCCAGCAGCTTGCAGTTGGTTCTTGAGACCCAGTACTTC,TRBJ2-5,-,few,TRBV5-6
CASSSPTGSYEQYF,TGTGCCAGCAGCTCCCCGACGGGTTCCTACGAGCAGTACTTC,TRBJ2-7,-,few,TRBV7-9
CASSRGLAGDEQFF,TGTGCCAGCAGTCGAGGACTAGCGGGAGATGAGCAGTTCTTC,TRBJ2-1,TRBD2,many,TRBV2
CASSPPIQGNYGYTF,TGTGCCAGCTCACCACCGATCCAGGGAAACTATGGCTACACCTTC,TRBJ1-2,-,-,TRBV18
CASRSYEDRSTDTQYF,TGTGCCAGCAGATCTTATGAGGACAGGAGCACAGATACGCAGTATTTT,TRBJ2-3,TRBD1,many,TRBV28
CASTKPQNLAGGGNEQFF,TGTGCCAGCACAAAGCCGCAAAACCTAGCGGGAGGGGGCAATGAGCAGTTCTTC,TRBJ2-1,TRBD2,many,TRBV7-9
CSAISRTGDTSGSDEQFF,TGCAGTGCTATTTCTCGGACAGGGGATACTAGCGGGAGCGATGAGCAGTTCTTC,TRBJ2-1,TRBD2,few,TRBV20-1
CSSRKTQYF,TGCAGCAGCCGGAAGACCCAGTACTTC,TRBJ2-5,-,few,TRBV20-1
CASSLWATDSYEQYF,TGTGCCAGCAGCTTGTGGGCCACAGACTCCTACGAGCAGTACTTC,TRBJ2-7,-,few,TRBV7-8
CSASTWVPIF,TGCAGTGCTAGTACCTGGGTCCCTATCTTC,TRBJ2-1,-,few,TRBV20-1
CSTRGTAGAGNYGYTF,TGCAGTACTAGAGGCACCGCAGGGGCGGGTAACTATGGCTACACCTTC,TRBJ1-2,-,-,TRBV20-1
CASSLDYYNEQFF,TGTGCCAGCAGCTTGGACTACTACAATGAGCAGTTCTTC,TRBJ2-1,-,few,TRBV7-2
CAGSLTGNTYTGELFF,TGTGCCGGCAGCTTAACGGGGAACACTTACACCGGGGAGCTGTTTTTT,TRBJ2-2,-,-,TRBV7-2
CASSKTSTGELFF,TGTGCCAGCAGTAAGACCAGCACCGGGGAGCTGTTTTTT,TRBJ2-2,-,-,TRBV28
CASSEVGHPNTEAFF,TGCGCCAGCAGTGAAGTCGGTCATCCGAACACTGAAGCTTTCTTT,TRBJ1-1,-,many,TRBV10-1
CASSYTGQNTQYF,TGTGCCAGCAGTTACACCGGACAGAATACGCAGTATTTT,TRBJ2-3,-,-,TRBV6-5
CAGSPGLAAGNEQFF,TGTGCCGGCTCACCAGGGCTAGCGGCAGGGAATGAGCAGTTCTTC,TRBJ2-1,TRBD2,once,TRBV18
CASSWAGLAGGPGETQYF,TGTGCCAGCAGTTGGGCGGGACTAGCGGGAGGGCCGGGAGAGACCCAGTACTTC,TRBJ2-5,TRBD2,many,TRBV28
CASTHWGGKSYEQYF,TGTGCCAGCACCCATTGGGGCGGGAAGTCCTACGAGCAGTACTTC,TRBJ2-7,-,many,TRBV6-1
CASSLAGRGDEQFF,TGTGCCAGCAGCTTAGCGGGCAGGGGAGATGAGCAGTTCTTC,TRBJ2-1,-,-,TRBV7-9
CASSWGQHSNQPQHF,TGTGCCAGCAGCTGGGGACAACATAGCAATCAGCCCCAGCATTTT,TRBJ1-5,-,few,TRBV5-8
CASSFSDTDYGYTF,TGTGCCAGCAGTTTCTCCGACACGGACTATGGCTACACCTTC,TRBJ1-2,-,few,TRBV6-1
CASSLDPGPTNEAFF,TGTGCCAGCAGCTTAGACCCAGGACCCACCAATGAAGCTTTCTTT,TRBJ1-1,-,many,TRBV11-3
CASSNQLFSLYQFF,TGTGCCAGTAGTAACCAGCTGTTCTCGTTGTACCAGTTCTTC,TRBJ2-1,-,-,TRBV19
CASGGRTSVTGELFF,TGTGCCAGCGGGGGACGGACTAGCGTCACCGGGGAGCTGTTTTTT,TRBJ2-2,TRBD2,many,TRBV12-3/TRBV12-4